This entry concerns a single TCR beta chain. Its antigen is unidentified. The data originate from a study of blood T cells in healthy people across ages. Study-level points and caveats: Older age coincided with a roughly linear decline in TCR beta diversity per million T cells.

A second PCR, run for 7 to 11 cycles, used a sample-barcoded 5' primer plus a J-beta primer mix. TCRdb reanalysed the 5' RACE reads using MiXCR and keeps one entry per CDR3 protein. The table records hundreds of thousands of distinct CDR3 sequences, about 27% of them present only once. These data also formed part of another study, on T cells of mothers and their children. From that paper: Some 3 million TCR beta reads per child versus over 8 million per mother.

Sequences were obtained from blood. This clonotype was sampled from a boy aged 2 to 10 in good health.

The CDR3 DNA follows: TGTGCCAGCAGCTGGGACTCTGGGGCCAACGTCCTGACTTTC. The encoded protein is CASSWDSGANVLTF. This chain uses TRBV27 with TRBJ2-6; D is undetermined. Germline assignment: CDR1 MNHEY and CDR2 SMNVEV (reference sequence). The CDR3 totals 14 residues. V was clipped by 6 bases and J by 0 bases, with 6 bases between them. The whole variable domain, remainder taken from reference TRBV27 and TRBJ2-6, is EAQVTQNPRYLITVTGKKLTVTCSQNMNHEYMSWYRQDPGLGLRQIYYSMNVEVTDKGDVPEGYKVSRKEKRNFPLILESPSPNQTSLYFCASSWDSGANVLTFGAGSRLTVL.